This TCR beta chain stems from a study of T-cell reconstitution after alpha-beta-depleted transplantation in children. The V end was cut by 0 bases, the J end by 7 bases, with 17 bases between. This CDR3 is 16 amino acids long. The germline gives CDR1 SGHRS, CDR2 YFSETQ. Unique molecular identifiers were incorporated when the TCRbeta library was constructed. One entry per CDR3 protein results from TCRdb running MiXCR on the PCR reads. The table records some 640,000 distinct CDR3 sequences, roughly 17% of them present only once. This clonotype was found many times. This TCR was recovered from a human donor who donated a stem cell graft to a child with acute myeloid leukemia. Sequenced here: PBMCs from the stem cell graft donor, sampled from the stem cell graft. The rearrangement uses TRBV5-1 and TRBJ2-1; D could derive from TRBD1 or TRBD2 (5 bases each). Here the CDR3 DNA reads TGCGCCAGCAGCTTGGGGATCCAGGGAAGCGGTAATGAGCAGTTCTTC. This codes for CASSLGIQGSGNEQFF.